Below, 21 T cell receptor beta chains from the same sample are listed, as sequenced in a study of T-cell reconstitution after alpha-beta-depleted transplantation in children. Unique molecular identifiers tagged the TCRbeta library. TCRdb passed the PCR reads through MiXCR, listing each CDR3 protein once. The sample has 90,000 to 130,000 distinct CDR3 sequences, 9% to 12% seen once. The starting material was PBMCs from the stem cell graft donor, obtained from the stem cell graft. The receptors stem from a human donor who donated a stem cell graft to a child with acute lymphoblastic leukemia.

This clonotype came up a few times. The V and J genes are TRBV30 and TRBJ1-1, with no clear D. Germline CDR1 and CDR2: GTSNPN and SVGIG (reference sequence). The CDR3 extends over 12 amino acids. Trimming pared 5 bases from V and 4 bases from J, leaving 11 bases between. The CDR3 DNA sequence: TGTGCCTGGGAGCGGGAGTTCACTGAAGCTTTCTTT. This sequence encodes CAWEREFTEAFF.

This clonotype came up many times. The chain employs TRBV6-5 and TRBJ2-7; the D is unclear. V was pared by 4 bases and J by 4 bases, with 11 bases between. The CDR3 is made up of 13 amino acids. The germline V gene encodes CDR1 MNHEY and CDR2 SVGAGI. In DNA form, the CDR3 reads TGTGCCAGCAGTTCCGAAACTGGGTACGAGCAGTACTTC. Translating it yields CASSSETGYEQYF.

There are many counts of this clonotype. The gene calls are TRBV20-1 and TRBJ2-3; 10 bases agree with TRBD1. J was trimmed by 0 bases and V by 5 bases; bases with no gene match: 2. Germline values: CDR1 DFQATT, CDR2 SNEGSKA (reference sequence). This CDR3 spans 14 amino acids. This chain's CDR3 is CSAGGQGSTDTQYF. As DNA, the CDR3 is TGCAGTGCTGGGGGACAGGGGAGCACAGATACGCAGTATTTT.

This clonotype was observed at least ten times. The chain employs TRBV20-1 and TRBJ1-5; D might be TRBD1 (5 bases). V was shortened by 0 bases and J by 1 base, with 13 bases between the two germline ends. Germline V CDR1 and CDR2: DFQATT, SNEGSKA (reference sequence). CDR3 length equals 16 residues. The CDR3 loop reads CSAREAVQASNQPQHF. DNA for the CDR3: TGCAGTGCTAGAGAGGCGGTACAGGCGAGCAATCAGCCCCAGCATTTT.

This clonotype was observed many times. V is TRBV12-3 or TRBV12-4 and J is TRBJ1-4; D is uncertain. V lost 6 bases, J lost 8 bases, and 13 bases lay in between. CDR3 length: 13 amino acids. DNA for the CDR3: TGTGCCAGCAGCCTCACGCGGGTCGAAAAACTGTTTTTT. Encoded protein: CASSLTRVEKLFF.

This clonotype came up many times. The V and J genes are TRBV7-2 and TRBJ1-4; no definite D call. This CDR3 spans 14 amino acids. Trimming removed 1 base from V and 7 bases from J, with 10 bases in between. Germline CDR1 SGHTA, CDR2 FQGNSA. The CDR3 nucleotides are TGTGCCAGCAGCTTAGGAGGGTTGGGTGAAAAACTGTTTTTT. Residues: CASSLGGLGEKLFF. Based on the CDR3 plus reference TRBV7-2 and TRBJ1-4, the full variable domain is GAGVSQSPSNKVTEKGKDVELRCDPISGHTALYWYRQSLGQGLEFLIYFQGNSAPDKSGLPSDRFSAERTGGSVSTLTIQRTQQEDSAVYLCASSLGGLGEKLFFGSGTQLSVL.

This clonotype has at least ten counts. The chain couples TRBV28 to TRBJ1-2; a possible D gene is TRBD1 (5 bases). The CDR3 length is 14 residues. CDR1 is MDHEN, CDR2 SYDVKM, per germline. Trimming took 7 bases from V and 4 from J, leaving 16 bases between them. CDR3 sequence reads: CASTPRDGFYGYTF. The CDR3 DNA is TGTGCCAGCACCCCCCGGGACGGATTCTATGGCTACACCTTC.

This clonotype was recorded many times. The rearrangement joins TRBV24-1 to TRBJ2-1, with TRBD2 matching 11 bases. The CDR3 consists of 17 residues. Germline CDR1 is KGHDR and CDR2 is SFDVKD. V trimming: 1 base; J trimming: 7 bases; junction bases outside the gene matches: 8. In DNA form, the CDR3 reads TGTGCCACCAGTGATTTCCAAACTAGCGGGAGTAGAAATGAGCAGTTCTTC. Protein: CATSDFQTSGSRNEQFF.

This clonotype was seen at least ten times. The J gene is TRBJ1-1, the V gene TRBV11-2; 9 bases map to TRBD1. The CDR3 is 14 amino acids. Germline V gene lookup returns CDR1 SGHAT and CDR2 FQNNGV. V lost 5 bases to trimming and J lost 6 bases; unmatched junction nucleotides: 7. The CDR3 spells CASSPGQGWPEAFF. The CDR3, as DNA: TGTGCCAGCAGCCCGGGACAGGGATGGCCTGAAGCTTTCTTT.

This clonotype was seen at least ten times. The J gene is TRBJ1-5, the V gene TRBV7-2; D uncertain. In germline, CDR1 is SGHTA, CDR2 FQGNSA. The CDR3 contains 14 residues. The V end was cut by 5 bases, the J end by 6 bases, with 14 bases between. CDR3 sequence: CASSAMLGSQPQHF. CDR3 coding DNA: TGTGCCAGCAGCGCCATGTTGGGGAGTCAGCCCCAGCATTTT.

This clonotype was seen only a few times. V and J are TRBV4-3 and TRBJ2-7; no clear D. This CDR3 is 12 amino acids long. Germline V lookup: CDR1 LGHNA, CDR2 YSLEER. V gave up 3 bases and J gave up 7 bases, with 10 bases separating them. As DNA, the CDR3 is TGCGCCAGCAGCCAGCATCCCTCGGAGCAGTACTTC. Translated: CASSQHPSEQYF.

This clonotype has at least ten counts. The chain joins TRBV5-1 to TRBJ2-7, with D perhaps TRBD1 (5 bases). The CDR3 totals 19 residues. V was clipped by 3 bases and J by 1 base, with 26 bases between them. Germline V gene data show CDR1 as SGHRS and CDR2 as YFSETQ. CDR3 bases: TGCGCCAGCAGCTCAGTCGACAGAGCCATAGATAAAATTTCCTACGAGCAGTACTTC. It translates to CASSSVDRAIDKISYEQYF.

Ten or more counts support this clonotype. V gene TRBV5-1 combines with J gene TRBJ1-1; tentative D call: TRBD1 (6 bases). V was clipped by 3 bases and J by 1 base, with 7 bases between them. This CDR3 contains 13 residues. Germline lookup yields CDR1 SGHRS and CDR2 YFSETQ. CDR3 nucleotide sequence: TGCGCCAGCAGCTCAGGGGCGAACACTGAAGCTTTCTTT. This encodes CASSSGANTEAFF.

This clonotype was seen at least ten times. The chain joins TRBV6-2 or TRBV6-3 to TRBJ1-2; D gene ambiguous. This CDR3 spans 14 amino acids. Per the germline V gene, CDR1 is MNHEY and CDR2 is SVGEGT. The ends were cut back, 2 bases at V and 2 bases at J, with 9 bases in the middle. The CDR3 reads CASSYVGRNYGYTF. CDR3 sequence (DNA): TGTGCCAGCAGTTACGTTGGACGAAACTATGGCTACACCTTC.

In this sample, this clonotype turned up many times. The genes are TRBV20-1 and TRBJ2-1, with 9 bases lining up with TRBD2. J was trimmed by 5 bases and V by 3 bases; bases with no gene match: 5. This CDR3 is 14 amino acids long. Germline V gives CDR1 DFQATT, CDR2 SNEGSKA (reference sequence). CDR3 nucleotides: TGCAGTGCTAGTGTCGCGGGGGGGCACAATGAGCAGTTCTTC. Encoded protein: CSASVAGGHNEQFF.

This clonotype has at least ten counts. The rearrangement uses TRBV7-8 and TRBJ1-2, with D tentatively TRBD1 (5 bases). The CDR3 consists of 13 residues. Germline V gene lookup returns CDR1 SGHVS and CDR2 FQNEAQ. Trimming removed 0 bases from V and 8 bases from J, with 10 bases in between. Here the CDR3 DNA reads TGTGCCAGCAGCTTAGCGGGGGAGTGGGGCTACACCTTC. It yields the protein CASSLAGEWGYTF.

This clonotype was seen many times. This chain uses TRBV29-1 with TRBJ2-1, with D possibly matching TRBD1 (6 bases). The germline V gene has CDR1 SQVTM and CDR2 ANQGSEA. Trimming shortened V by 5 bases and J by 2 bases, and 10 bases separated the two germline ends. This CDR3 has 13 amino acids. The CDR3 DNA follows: TGCAGCGTTTCACAGGGACCCTACAATGAGCAGTTCTTC. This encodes CSVSQGPYNEQFF.

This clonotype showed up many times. The CDR3 bases are TGCAGCGTTGAAGCGCGCAGGGGGTATGGCTACACCTTC. Translating it yields CSVEARRGYGYTF. The chain has TRBV29-1 and TRBJ1-2; TRBD1 agrees at 7 bases. Germline loops: CDR1 SQVTM, CDR2 ANQGSEA. V was clipped by 1 base and J by 5 bases; unmatched bases: 4. The CDR3 is 13 amino acids.

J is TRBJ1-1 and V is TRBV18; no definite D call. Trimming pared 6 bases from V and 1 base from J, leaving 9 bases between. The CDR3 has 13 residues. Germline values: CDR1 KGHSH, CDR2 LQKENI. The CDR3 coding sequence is TGTGCCAGCTCTCAGGATCAGAACACTGAAGCTTTCTTT. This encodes CASSQDQNTEAFF.

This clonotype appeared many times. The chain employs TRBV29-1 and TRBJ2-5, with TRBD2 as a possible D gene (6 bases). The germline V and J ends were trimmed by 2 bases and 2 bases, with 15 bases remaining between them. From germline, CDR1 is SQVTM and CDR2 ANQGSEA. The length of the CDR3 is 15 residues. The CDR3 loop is CSVELRGELQETQYF. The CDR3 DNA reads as TGCAGCGTTGAACTGCGGGGTGAACTTCAAGAGACCCAGTACTTC.

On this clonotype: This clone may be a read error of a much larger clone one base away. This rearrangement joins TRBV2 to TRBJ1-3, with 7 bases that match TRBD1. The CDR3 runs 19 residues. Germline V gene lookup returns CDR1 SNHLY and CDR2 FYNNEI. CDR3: CAISLADGSGRGLGNTIYF. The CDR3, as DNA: TGTGCCATCAGTTTAGCAGATGGTTCGGGCAGGGGGTTAGGAAACACCATATATTTT.